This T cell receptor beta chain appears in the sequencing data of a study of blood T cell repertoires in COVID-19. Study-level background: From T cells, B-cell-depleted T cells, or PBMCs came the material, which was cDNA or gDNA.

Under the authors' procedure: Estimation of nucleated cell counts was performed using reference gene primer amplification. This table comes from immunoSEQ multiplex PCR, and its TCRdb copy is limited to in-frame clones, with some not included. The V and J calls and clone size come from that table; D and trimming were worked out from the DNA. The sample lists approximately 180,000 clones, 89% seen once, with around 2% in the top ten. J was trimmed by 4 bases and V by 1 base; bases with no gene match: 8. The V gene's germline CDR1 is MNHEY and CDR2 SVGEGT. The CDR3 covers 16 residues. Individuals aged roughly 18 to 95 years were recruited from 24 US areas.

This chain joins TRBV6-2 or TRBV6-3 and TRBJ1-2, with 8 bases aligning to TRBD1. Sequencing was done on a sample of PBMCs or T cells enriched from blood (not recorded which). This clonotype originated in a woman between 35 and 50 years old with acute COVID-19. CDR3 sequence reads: CASSYLPDREFYGYTF. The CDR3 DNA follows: TGTGCCAGCAGTTACTTACCGGACAGGGAATTCTATGGCTACACCTTC.